This entry describes one T cell receptor (beta chain). What it binds is unknown. Germline V CDR1 and CDR2: SQVTM, ANQGSEA. This CDR3 comprises 13 residues. V gave up 4 bases and J gave up 3 bases, with 12 bases separating them. The data belong to a study of T cell responses to AZD1222 COVID-19 vaccine. TCRdb's copy holds only in-frame clones and misses some; the assay was immunoSEQ multiplex PCR. The table lists about 83,000 clones, approximately 83% of them singletons, with around 3.6% in the top ten. Study results and limitations: At baseline, seropositivity was found in only five or six AZD1222 recipients. Unmutated variant regions are reportedly the target of nearly half of TCRs that are spike-specific.

The J gene is TRBJ1-2, the V gene TRBV29-1; D is perhaps TRBD1 (6 bases). This material consisted of peripheral blood, taken 28 days after the second AZD1222 dose. This TCR came from an adult who received the AZD1222 COVID-19 vaccine. The CDR3 reads CSVGAGADYGYTF. CDR3 DNA sequence: TGCAGCGTTGGGGCAGGGGCGGACTATGGCTACACCTTC.